The 10 T cell receptor beta chains reported below all come from one sample, sequenced in a study of T cell responses to AZD1222 COVID-19 vaccine (dated by TCRdb to 2020 to 2023). Explained via the paper, the time point label denotes: about 28 days (+/-7) after the second vaccine dose. Library construction relied on the immunoSEQ multiplex PCR assay. TCRdb mirrors the immuneACCESS table, restricted to in-frame sequences. Some clones are absent from its copies; in checked studies, under half trace to an unresolved V gene, and the reason for the others is unknown. Within this sample are 150,000 to 180,000 clones, with 85% to 95% of them counted one time only. Approximately 1.5% of the sample goes to the ten largest clones. Sequenced material: peripheral blood, taken 28 days after the second AZD1222 dose. All receptors derive from an adult who received the AZD1222 COVID-19 vaccine.

The chain has TRBV5-8 and TRBJ2-2; no reliable D call. CDR3 length equals 16 residues. V lost 3 bases, J lost 0 bases, and 12 bases lay in between. Germline values: CDR1 SGHTS, CDR2 YDEGEE. This chain's CDR3 is CASSSTLMANTGELFF. Here the CDR3 DNA reads TGTGCCAGCAGCTCGACCTTAATGGCGAACACCGGGGAGCTGTTTTTT.

The CDR3 protein is CAQAGRPKQYF. CDR3 coding DNA: TGTGCTCAGGCGGGGCGGCCAAAGCAGTACTTC. This chain uses TRBV2 with TRBJ2-7; a weak D match, TRBD2 (6 bases). CDR1 and CDR2 (germline): SNHLY, FYNNEI. This CDR3 region has 11 residues.

Note on this clone: This same CDR3 is encoded by further DNA sequences in the sample. The genes are TRBV7-2 and TRBJ1-5; a weak D match, TRBD1 (6 bases). Germline CDR1 reads SGHTA; CDR2 reads FQGNSA. Trimming stripped 6 bases from V and 7 bases from J, with 13 bases between. The CDR3 spans 13 residues. CDR3 sequence (DNA): TGTGCCAGCAGTTACAGGGCTGAACAGCCCCAGCATTTT. Its translation is CASSYRAEQPQHF.

V gene TRBV7-7 combines with J gene TRBJ2-3; D is undetermined. CDR1 is SSHAT and CDR2 is FNYEAQ in the germline V gene (reference sequence). The germline V and J ends were trimmed by 3 bases and 6 bases, with 10 bases remaining between them. The CDR3 extends over 13 amino acids. The CDR3 nucleotides are TGTGCCAGCAGCTTGAAGGGTATGGATACGCAGTATTTT. Its protein product is CASSLKGMDTQYF.

The chain employs TRBV28 and TRBJ2-7; perhaps D is TRBD1 or TRBD2 (5 bases each). Germline V gene sequence: CDR1 MDHEN, CDR2 SYDVKM. With 2 bases removed from V and 3 bases from J, the gap between germline ends came to 14 bases. The CDR3 is 15 amino acids. The CDR3 protein is CASSLVVGTHYEQYF. Here the CDR3 DNA reads TGTGCCAGCAGTTTAGTCGTTGGGACCCACTACGAGCAGTACTTC.

This clone was seen only once. This chain uses TRBV30 with TRBJ1-6, with 7 bases lining up with TRBD1. The germline CDR1 and CDR2 sequences are GTSNPN and SVGIG (reference sequence). This CDR3 has 13 amino acids. The J segment lost 8 bases and the V segment lost 3 bases, leaving 4 bases of the junction unmatched. The CDR3 nucleotides are TGTGCCTGGAGAGGACAGGCCTATTCACCCCTCCACTTT. Translating it yields CAWRGQAYSPLHF.

The V gene is TRBV6-5, the J gene TRBJ1-2; D is perhaps TRBD1 (5 bases). Germline-derived CDR1 and CDR2 are MNHEY and SVGAGI. The CDR3 is made up of 13 amino acids. V shed 8 bases and J shed 7 bases, with 17 bases lying between them. CDR3 in amino acids: CASSSGQMGGYTF. The CDR3 DNA sequence: TGTGCCAGCTCTTCGGGGCAGATGGGTGGCTACACCTTC.

This clone was found once. The chain has TRBV19 and TRBJ2-7; 9 bases line up with TRBD1. Germline trimming cut 4 bases from V and 1 base from J; bases unmatched to any gene: 8. The CDR3 contains 16 residues. Germline CDR1 LNHDA, CDR2 SQIVND (reference sequence). DNA of the CDR3: TGTGCCAGTAGTACCCCAGCCGGGACAGGGTCCTACGAGCAGTACTTC. Translating it yields CASSTPAGTGSYEQYF.

The chain uses TRBV5-1 and TRBJ1-5, with D possibly TRBD1 on 5 matching bases. Germline V gene data show CDR1 as SGHRS and CDR2 as YFSETQ. CDR3 size: 13 residues. Trimming removed 0 bases from V and 7 bases from J, with 8 bases in between. The CDR3: CASSLEGVQPQHF. The CDR3 coding sequence is TGCGCCAGCAGCTTGGAAGGGGTGCAGCCCCAGCATTTT.

This chain connects TRBV5-6 to TRBJ2-7; D is possibly TRBD2 (5 bases). Germline V gene lookup returns CDR1 SGHDT and CDR2 YYEEEE. V was cut by 7 bases and J by 2 bases, with 10 bases left in between. The CDR3 is 12 residues long. Here the CDR3 reads CASGGFPYEQYF. CDR3 nucleotides: TGTGCCAGCGGCGGGTTCCCCTACGAGCAGTACTTC.